The 9 T cell receptor beta chains below were found in one sample sequenced in a study of OX40 agonist ivuxolimab in advanced cancers. This table comes from immunoSEQ multiplex PCR, and its TCRdb copy is limited to in-frame clones, with some not included. The repertoire holds some 28,000 clones, 70% to 80% seen once, with 15% in the top ten. The source material was CD4+ or CD8+ T cells sorted from blood, sampled in a trial of the OX40 agonist ivuxolimab. These receptors originate from an adult with an advanced solid tumor such as melanoma, head and neck, liver or kidney cancer.

The rearrangement uses TRBV7-3 and TRBJ2-1; D is possibly TRBD1 (5 bases). Germline CDR1 reads SGHTA; CDR2 reads FQGTGA. V shed 0 bases and J shed 3 bases, with 6 bases lying between them. The CDR3 runs 14 residues. The CDR3 loop is CASSLTTGYNEQFF. In nucleotides, the CDR3 is TGTGCCAGCAGCTTAACTACAGGCTACAATGAGCAGTTCTTC.

This clone was detected a few times. The chain joins TRBV5-1 to TRBJ2-3; D uncertain. Germline assignment: CDR1 SGHRS and CDR2 YFSETQ. V lost 3 bases to trimming and J lost 4 bases, with 12 bases between them. CDR3 length: 14 amino acids. The CDR3 nucleotides read TGCGCCAGCAGCTCATGGGGTTTCTCAGATACGCAGTATTTT. Residues: CASSSWGFSDTQYF.

The chain carries TRBV28 and TRBJ1-1, with 10 bases that match TRBD1. There are 16 residues in the CDR3. The trim removed 4 bases at V and 0 bases at J, leaving 5 bases unmatched. The germline V gene has CDR1 MDHEN and CDR2 SYDVKM. The CDR3, as DNA: TGTGCCAGCAGTTATGACAGGGGGCTAATGAACACTGAAGCTTTCTTT. Translated: CASSYDRGLMNTEAFF.

This clone was counted a few times. V and J are TRBV7-7 and TRBJ1-4; D may be TRBD1 (5 bases). Trimming pared 5 bases from V and 8 bases from J, leaving 18 bases between. Germline CDR1 SSHAT, CDR2 FNYEAQ (reference sequence). The CDR3 spans 15 residues. This CDR3 is CASSRSTGGKEKLFF. DNA of the CDR3: TGTGCCAGCAGCCGATCCACTGGGGGGAAGGAAAAACTGTTTTTT.

The rearrangement links TRBV27 to TRBJ2-1; the match to TRBD1 covers 9 bases. The V gene end was trimmed by 5 bases and the J gene end by 5 bases; junction bases not matched to a gene: 7. The CDR3 sequence is 15 residues long. Germline values: CDR1 MNHEY, CDR2 SMNVEV (reference sequence). DNA for the CDR3: TGTGCCAGCAGTCTCCCCGGGACAGGGCACAATGAGCAGTTCTTC. It yields the protein CASSLPGTGHNEQFF.

The chain joins TRBV9 to TRBJ1-2; D gene unclear. The CDR3 spans 13 residues. Germline values: CDR1 SGDLS, CDR2 YYNGEE. V was shortened by 0 bases and J by 8 bases, with 11 bases between the two germline ends. Written as DNA, the CDR3 is TGTGCCAGCAGCGTAGGGGCAGGTTTAGGCTACACCTTC. Translation: CASSVGAGLGYTF.

The chain is built from TRBV7-3 and TRBJ1-1; D is undetermined. Trimming removed 3 bases at V and 8 bases at J, with 13 bases between. CDR1 and CDR2 (germline): SGHTA, FQGTGA. There are 13 residues in the CDR3. The CDR3 loop reads CASSFGGLSEAFF. The CDR3 DNA follows: TGTGCCAGCAGCTTTGGAGGGCTTTCGGAAGCTTTCTTT.

V is TRBV5-6 and J is TRBJ1-5; no reliable D call. CDR3 length: 12 amino acids. Germline V gene sequence: CDR1 SGHDT, CDR2 YYEEEE. Trimming pared 0 bases from V and 5 bases from J, leaving 3 bases between. This chain's CDR3 is CASSLGDQPQHF. CDR3 in DNA: TGTGCCAGCAGCTTGGGGGATCAGCCCCAGCATTTT.

The V gene is TRBV19, the J gene TRBJ1-4; D is uncertain. The CDR3 loop spans 13 amino acids. Trimming took off 5 bases at V and 10 bases at J, with 14 bases between the two ends. Germline V gene lookup returns CDR1 LNHDA and CDR2 SQIVND (reference sequence). As DNA, the CDR3 is TGTGCCAGTAGTGAGGGATTCGGCGGAAAACTGTTTTTT. The encoded protein is CASSEGFGGKLFF.